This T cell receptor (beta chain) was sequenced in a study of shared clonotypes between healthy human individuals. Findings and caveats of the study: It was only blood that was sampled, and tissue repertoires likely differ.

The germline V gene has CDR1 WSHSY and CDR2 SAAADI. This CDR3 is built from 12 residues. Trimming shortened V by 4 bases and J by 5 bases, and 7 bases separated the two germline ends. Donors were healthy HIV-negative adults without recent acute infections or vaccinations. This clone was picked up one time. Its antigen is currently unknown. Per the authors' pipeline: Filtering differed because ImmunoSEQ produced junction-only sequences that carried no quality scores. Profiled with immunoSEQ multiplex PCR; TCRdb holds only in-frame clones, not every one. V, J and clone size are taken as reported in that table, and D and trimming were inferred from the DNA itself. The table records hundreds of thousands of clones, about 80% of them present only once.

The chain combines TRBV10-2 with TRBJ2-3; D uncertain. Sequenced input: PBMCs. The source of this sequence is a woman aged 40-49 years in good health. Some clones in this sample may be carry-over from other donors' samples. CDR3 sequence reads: CASSVTKDTQYF. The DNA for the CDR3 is TGCGCCAGCAGTGTAACTAAAGATACGCAGTATTTT.